Each of the 3 T cell receptor beta chains below was sequenced from the same sample in a study of blood T cell repertoires in COVID-19. Sequencing was performed with immunoSEQ multiplex PCR; in TCRdb, only in-frame clones are kept and a portion is missing. Of a few hundred thousand clones in the sample, around 90% were seen once. Sequencing was carried out using peripheral blood. The source is a woman aged 45-59 years with COVID-19, enrolled during active disease.

This clone was seen once. This rearrangement joins TRBV30 to TRBJ2-7; D uncertain. Germline V gene data show CDR1 as GTSNPN and CDR2 as SVGIG (reference sequence). V lost 4 bases and J 0 bases, leaving 13 bases between the germline ends. The CDR3 loop spans 14 amino acids. The DNA for the CDR3 is TGTGCCTGGAATCCAAACCCGAGCTCCTACGAGCAGTACTTC. Protein sequence: CAWNPNPSSYEQYF.

The chain employs TRBV9 and TRBJ2-2; the D gene is possibly TRBD1 (6 bases). The V end was cut by 3 bases, the J end by 6 bases, with 15 bases between. CDR1 SGDLS and CDR2 YYNGEE come from the germline V gene. There are 15 residues in the CDR3. The CDR3 spells CASSAGTYLSGELFF. CDR3 DNA: TGTGCCAGCAGCGCTGGGACATACCTTTCCGGGGAGCTGTTTTTT.

The chain links TRBV10-1 to TRBJ1-5; no reliable D call. The CDR3 sequence is 13 residues long. CDR1 WNHNN and CDR2 SYGVQD come from the germline V gene (reference sequence). Trimming shortened V by 3 bases and J by 7 bases, and 10 bases separated the two germline ends. CDR3 sequence reads: CASSDFQEQPQHF. CDR3 bases: TGCGCCAGCAGTGATTTTCAGGAACAGCCCCAGCATTTT.